This T cell receptor (beta chain) was sequenced during a study of blood T cell repertoires in COVID-19. Study summary: Collection of acute and convalescent COVID-19 samples took place in the United States, Italy and Spain. From T cells, B-cell-depleted T cells, or PBMCs came the material, which was cDNA or gDNA.

Authors' methods: Quantification of nucleated cells was approximated via reference gene primer amplification. Clones were read by immunoSEQ multiplex PCR, and TCRdb kept only the in-frame ones, dropping some. Clone size and V and J calls were adopted from that table, with D and trimming inferred from the DNA. The data show roughly 280,000 clones, with 70% to 90% seen just once and approximately 4% held by the top ten. The CDR3 is made up of 16 amino acids. The TCR sequence derives from a man aged 18 to 30 with active or convalescent COVID-19. Material: peripheral blood. V is TRBV21-1 and J is TRBJ2-2; the listed D gene, TRBD1, was not tested against the DNA. TRBV21-1 counts as a pseudogene. CDR3 protein: CASSNAGTLYTGELFF. Here the CDR3 DNA reads TGTGCCAGCAGCAACGCCGGGACACTCTACACCGGGGAGCTGTTTTTT.